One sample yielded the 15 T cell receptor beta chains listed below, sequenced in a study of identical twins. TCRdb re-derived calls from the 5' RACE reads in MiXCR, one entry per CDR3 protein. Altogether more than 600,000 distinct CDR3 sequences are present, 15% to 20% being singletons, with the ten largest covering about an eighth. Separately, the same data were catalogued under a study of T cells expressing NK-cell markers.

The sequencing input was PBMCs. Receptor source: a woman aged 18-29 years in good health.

CDR3 amino acids: CASSDNRVGGYTF. The CDR3 coding sequence is TGTGCCAGCAGTGATAACAGGGTTGGTGGCTACACCTTC. The chain carries TRBV6-1 and TRBJ1-2; perhaps TRBD1 as D (6 bases). The V end lost 3 bases, the J end lost 7 bases, and 12 bases lay between the germline ends. Germline V CDR1 and CDR2: MNHNS, SASEGT. The CDR3 contains 13 residues.

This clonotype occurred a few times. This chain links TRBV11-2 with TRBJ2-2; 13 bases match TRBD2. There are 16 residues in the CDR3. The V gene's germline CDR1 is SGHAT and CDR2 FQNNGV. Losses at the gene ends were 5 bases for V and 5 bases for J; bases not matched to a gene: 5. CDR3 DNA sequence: TGTGCCAGCAGCGCGGGACTAGCGGGGACAACCGGGGAGCTGTTTTTT. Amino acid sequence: CASSAGLAGTTGELFF.

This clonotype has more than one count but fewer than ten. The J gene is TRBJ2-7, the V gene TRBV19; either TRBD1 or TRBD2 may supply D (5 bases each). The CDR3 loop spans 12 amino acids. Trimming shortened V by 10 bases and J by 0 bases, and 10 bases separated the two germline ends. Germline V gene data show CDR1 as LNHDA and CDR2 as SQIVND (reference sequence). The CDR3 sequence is CATRDGSYEQYF. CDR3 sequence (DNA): TGTGCCACACGGGACGGCTCCTACGAGCAGTACTTC. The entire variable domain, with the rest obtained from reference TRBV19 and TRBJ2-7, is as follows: DGGITQSPKYLFRKEGQNVTLSCEQNLNHDAMYWYRQDPGQGLRLIYYSQIVNDFQKGDIAEGYSVSREKKESFPLTVTSAQKNPTAFYLCATRDGSYEQYFGPGTRLTVT.

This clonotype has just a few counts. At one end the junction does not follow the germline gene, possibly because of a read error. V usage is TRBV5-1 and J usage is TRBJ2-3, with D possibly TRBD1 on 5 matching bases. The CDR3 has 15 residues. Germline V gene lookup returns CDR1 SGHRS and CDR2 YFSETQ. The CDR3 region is CASTLGLVSTDTQYF. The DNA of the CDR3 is TGCGCCAGCACCTTGGGGCTAGTGAGTACAGATACGCAGTATTTT.

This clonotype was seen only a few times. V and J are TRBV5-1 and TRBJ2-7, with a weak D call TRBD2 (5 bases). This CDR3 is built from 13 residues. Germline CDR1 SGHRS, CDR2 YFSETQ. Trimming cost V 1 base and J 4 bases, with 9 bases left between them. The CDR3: CASSLTGIYEQYF. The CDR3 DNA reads TGCGCCAGCAGCTTGACGGGAATATACGAGCAGTACTTC.

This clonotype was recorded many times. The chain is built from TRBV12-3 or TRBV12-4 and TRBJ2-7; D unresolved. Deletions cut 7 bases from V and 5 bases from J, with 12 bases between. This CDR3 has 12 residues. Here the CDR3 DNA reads TGTGCCAGCACCATGACACGGCACGAGCAGTACTTC. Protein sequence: CASTMTRHEQYF.

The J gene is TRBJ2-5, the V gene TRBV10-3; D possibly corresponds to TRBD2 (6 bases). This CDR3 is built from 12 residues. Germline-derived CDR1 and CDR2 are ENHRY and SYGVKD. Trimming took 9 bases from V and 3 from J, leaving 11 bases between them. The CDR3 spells CAMGTAEETQYF. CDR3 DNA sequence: TGTGCCATGGGGACTGCAGAAGAGACCCAGTACTTC.

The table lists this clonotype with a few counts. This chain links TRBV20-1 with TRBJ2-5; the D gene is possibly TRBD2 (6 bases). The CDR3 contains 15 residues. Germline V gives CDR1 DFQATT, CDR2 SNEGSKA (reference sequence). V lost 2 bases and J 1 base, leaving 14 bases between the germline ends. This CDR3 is CSARSPRGAQETQYF. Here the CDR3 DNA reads TGCAGTGCTAGATCCCCCCGCGGGGCCCAAGAGACCCAGTACTTC.

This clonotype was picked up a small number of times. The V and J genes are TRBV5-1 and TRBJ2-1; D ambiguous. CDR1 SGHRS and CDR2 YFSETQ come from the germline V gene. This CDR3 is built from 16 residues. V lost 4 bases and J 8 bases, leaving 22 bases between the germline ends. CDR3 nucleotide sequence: TGCGCCAGCAGCCCGGACCCCACGAGGACCAGCCATGAGCAGTTCTTC. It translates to CASSPDPTRTSHEQFF.

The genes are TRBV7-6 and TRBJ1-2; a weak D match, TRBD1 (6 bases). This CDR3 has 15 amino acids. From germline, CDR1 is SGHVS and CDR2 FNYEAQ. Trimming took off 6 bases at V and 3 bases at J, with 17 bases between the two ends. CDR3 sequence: CASRRLTGHDYGYTF. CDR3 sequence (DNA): TGTGCCAGCAGACGTCTGACGGGACATGACTATGGCTACACCTTC.

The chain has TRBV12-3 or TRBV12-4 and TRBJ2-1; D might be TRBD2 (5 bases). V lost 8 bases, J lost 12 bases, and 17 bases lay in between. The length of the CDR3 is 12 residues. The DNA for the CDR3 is TGTGCCAGCTCCTGGGCCCGGGATGGGCAGTTCTTC. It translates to CASSWARDGQFF.

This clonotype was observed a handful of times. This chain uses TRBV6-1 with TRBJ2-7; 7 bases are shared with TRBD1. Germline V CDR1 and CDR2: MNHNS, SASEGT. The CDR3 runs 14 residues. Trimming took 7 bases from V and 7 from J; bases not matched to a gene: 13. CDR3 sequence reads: CASNPLASRGEQYF. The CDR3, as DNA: TGTGCCAGCAATCCACTTGCTTCCAGGGGGGAGCAGTACTTC.

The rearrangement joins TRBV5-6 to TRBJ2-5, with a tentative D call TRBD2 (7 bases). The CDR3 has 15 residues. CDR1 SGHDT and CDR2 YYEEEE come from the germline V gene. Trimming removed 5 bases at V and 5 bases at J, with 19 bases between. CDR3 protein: CASRNDRTRGETQYF. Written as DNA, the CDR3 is TGTGCCAGCAGAAACGACCGGACTAGGGGGGAGACCCAGTACTTC.

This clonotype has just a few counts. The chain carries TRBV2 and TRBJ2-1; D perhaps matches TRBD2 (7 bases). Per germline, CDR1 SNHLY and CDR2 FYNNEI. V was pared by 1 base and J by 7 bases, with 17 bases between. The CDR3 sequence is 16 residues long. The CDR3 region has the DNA TGTGCCAGCAGTGAAGAGGGGGGGGCCCAGTGGAATGAGCAGTTCTTC. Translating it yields CASSEEGGAQWNEQFF.

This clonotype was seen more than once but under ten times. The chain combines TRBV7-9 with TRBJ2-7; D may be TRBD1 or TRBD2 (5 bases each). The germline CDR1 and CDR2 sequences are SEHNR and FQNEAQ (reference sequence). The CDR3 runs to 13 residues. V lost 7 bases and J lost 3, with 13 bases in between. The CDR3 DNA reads TGTGCCAGCAAGGGACGGCTCAACTACGAGCAGTACTTC. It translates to CASKGRLNYEQYF. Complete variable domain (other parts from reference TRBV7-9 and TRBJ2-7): DTGVSQNPRHKITKRGQNVTFRCDPISEHNRLYWYRQTLGQGPEFLTYFQNEAQLEKSRLLSDRFSAERPKGSFSTLEIQRTEQGDSAMYLCASKGRLNYEQYFGPGTRLTVT.